This T cell receptor beta chain was sequenced during a study of T-cell reconstitution after alpha-beta-depleted transplantation in children (dated by TCRdb to the mid-2010s). Background on the whole study: The study quantitatively tracked T-cell immune reconstitution after TCRalphabeta/CD19-depleted allogeneic hematopoietic cell transplantation in children using TCR repertoire profiling.

The germline V gene gives CDR1 as MDHEN and CDR2 as SYDVKM. The V end gives up 5 bases and the J end 5 bases, leaving 7 bases in the junction not matched to a gene. The CDR3 contains 14 residues, cysteine and phenylalanine counted. Solely the CDR3 DNA is kept, with 42 bases framed from the first base. The receptor library was made with PCR. Sequencing instrument: Illumina HiSeq 2500. TCR library preparation used molecular barcoding, with unique molecular identifiers applied to normalize quantification of the TCRbeta repertoire. TCRdb handled the public reads itself, with Q25 trimming in fastp and clone calling in MiXCR, and kept productive beta chains. Records with the same CDR3 protein are collapsed into one entry carrying the most frequent genes and DNA. Within this sample are about 640,000 distinct CDR3 sequences, with around a sixth of them counted one time only. The ten biggest clones cover approximately 1% of the sample.

This clonotype was seen a few times. It lacks a known antigen. No per-base quality is available; no much larger clone lies one base away. The specimen was PBMCs from the stem cell graft donor, collected from the stem cell graft. This TCR came from a human donor who donated a stem cell graft to a child with acute myeloid leukemia. The chain uses TRBV28 and TRBJ2-5, with 8 bases in between that match TRBD1. At the DNA level, the sequence is TGTGCCAGCAGTACCAACAGGGGGAGGGAGACCCAGTACTTC. Translated, this is CASSTNRGRETQYF.